The 18 T cell receptor beta chains below all came from one sample that was sequenced in a study of vaccination effects on CD4 cells after COVID-19 (dated by TCRdb to the early 2020s). Library generation was performed with the immunoSEQ multiplex PCR assay. This is the immuneACCESS table as TCRdb keeps it, with only in-frame sequences that have V and J called. A part of the clones is gone; compared with another copy, unresolved V genes explain less than half, and the rest is unexplained. For this sample there are over 45,000 clones; about three quarters appear just once. The top ten clonotypes cover approximately 3% of the sample. After approximately eleven days of culture, CD4+ T cells were isolated with the EasySep CD4+ T cell isolation kit. These receptors' targets are unknown. This sample comprised CD4+ T cells from PBMCs cultured without peptide, obtained before COVID-19 vaccination. The receptors derive from a human donor who received a COVID-19 vaccine.

This clone was detected a few times. The J gene is TRBJ2-2, the V gene TRBV5-1, with D possibly matching TRBD2 (6 bases). CDR1 and CDR2 from the germline V gene are SGHRS and YFSETQ. V lost 2 bases, J lost 2 bases, and 13 bases lay in between. There are 16 residues in the CDR3. CDR3 region: CASSFQGEVNTGELFF. For the CDR3, the DNA is TGCGCCAGCAGCTTTCAAGGGGAGGTAAACACCGGGGAGCTGTTTTTT.

This chain uses TRBV14 with TRBJ2-4; maybe TRBD2 (5 bases). CDR1 SGHDN and CDR2 FVKESK come from the germline V gene. This CDR3 is built from 14 residues. Trimming left V 2 bases short and J 6 bases short, with 11 bases between. The CDR3 DNA follows: TGTGCCAGCAGCCAACGGGGATTCGGAAACATTCAGTACTTC. This translates into CASSQRGFGNIQYF.

The chain couples TRBV3-1 (or the pseudogene TRBV3-2) to TRBJ2-5; 8 bases are shared with TRBD1. The germline CDR1 and CDR2 sequences are LGHDT and YNNKEL (reference sequence). The CDR3 contains 14 residues. J was trimmed by 5 bases and V by 4 bases; bases with no gene match: 6. CDR3 DNA: TGTGCCAGCAGCCTGACAGGGGCGGGCGAGACCCAGTACTTC. It codes for CASSLTGAGETQYF.

V gene TRBV20-1 combines with J gene TRBJ1-1; TRBD1 matches 7 bases. This CDR3 has 11 amino acids. Unmatched junction bases numbered 5, after V lost 6 bases and J lost 7 bases. CDR1 and CDR2 from the germline V gene are DFQATT and SNEGSKA (reference sequence). The chain's CDR3 is CSADDRVEAFF. The CDR3 DNA sequence: TGCAGTGCAGACGACAGGGTTGAAGCTTTCTTT.

The table lists this clone with a few counts. The J gene is TRBJ2-2, the V gene TRBV29-1; unclear D gene. The CDR3 is 12 residues long. Between the trimmed V and J ends, which lost 3 bases and 1 base, there was a span of 3 bases. From germline, CDR1 is SQVTM and CDR2 ANQGSEA. CDR3 in amino acids: CSVEGNTGELFF. The CDR3 region has the DNA TGCAGCGTTGAGGGGAACACCGGGGAGCTGTTTTTT.

This clone was counted a few times. The CDR3 loop is CASSLLPDENGYTF. In DNA, the CDR3 is TGCGCCAGCAGCTTGCTTCCCGACGAAAATGGCTACACCTTC. The V and J genes are TRBV5-1 and TRBJ1-2; unclear D gene. Per germline, CDR1 SGHRS and CDR2 YFSETQ. This CDR3 region has 14 residues. The germline V and J ends were trimmed by 1 base and 6 bases, with 13 bases remaining between them. Full variable domain (remainder filled in from reference TRBV5-1 and TRBJ1-2): KAGVTQTPRYLIKTRGQQVTLSCSPISGHRSVSWYQQTPGQGLQFLFEYFSETQRNKGNFPGRFSGRQFSNSRSEMNVSTLELGDSALYLCASSLLPDENGYTFGSGTRLTVV.

The genes are TRBV7-3 and TRBJ2-2; D call uncertain. The CDR3 contains 17 residues. Germline CDR1 reads SGHTA; CDR2 reads FQGTGA. Trimming removed 5 bases at V and 0 bases at J, with 16 bases between. The CDR3 loop reads CASSIRWATANTGELFF. The CDR3 region has the DNA TGTGCCAGCAGCATCCGGTGGGCCACCGCGAACACCGGGGAGCTGTTTTTT.

This chain uses TRBV11-3 with TRBJ2-3, with TRBD1 matching over 9 bases. This CDR3 comprises 16 residues. With V trimmed by 6 bases and J by 2 bases, 9 bases remained unmatched. Germline CDR1 SGHNT, CDR2 YENEEA. CDR3 sequence reads: CASSRTGTGPTDTQYF. CDR3 sequence (DNA): TGTGCCAGCAGTCGAACCGGGACAGGGCCCACAGATACGCAGTATTTT. Complete variable domain (other parts from reference TRBV11-3 and TRBJ2-3): EAGVVQSPRYKIIEKKQPVAFWCNPISGHNTLYWYLQNLGQGPELLIRYENEEAVDDSQLPKDRFSAERLKGVDSTLKIQPAELGDSAVYLCASSRTGTGPTDTQYFGPGTRLTVL.

V is TRBV10-3 and J is TRBJ2-5, with D possibly being TRBD1 (5 bases). This CDR3 is 13 amino acids long. Trimming removed 2 bases from V and 4 bases from J, with 8 bases in between. CDR1 ENHRY and CDR2 SYGVKD come from the germline V gene. The CDR3 region has the DNA TGTGCCATCAGTGAGCGACAGTTAGAGACCCAGTACTTC. Translating gives CAISERQLETQYF.

The chain links TRBV19 to TRBJ2-1; a weak D match, TRBD2 (5 bases). The V gene's germline CDR1 is LNHDA and CDR2 SQIVND (reference sequence). CDR3 length equals 14 residues. V dropped 3 bases and J dropped 6 bases, with 12 bases sitting between them. Here the CDR3 DNA reads TGTGCCAGTAGTATCGGCGTGGAGGTCAATGAGCAGTTCTTC. Protein sequence: CASSIGVEVNEQFF.

This clone was seen a handful of times. The V and J genes are TRBV5-1 and TRBJ2-2; no definite D call. Deletions cut 1 base from V and 6 bases from J, with 7 bases between. This CDR3 contains 13 residues. CDR1 and CDR2 from the germline V gene are SGHRS and YFSETQ. CDR3 amino acids: CASSLRYPGELFF. The CDR3 DNA reads TGCGCCAGCAGCTTGAGGTATCCCGGGGAGCTGTTTTTT. The whole variable domain, remainder taken from reference TRBV5-1 and TRBJ2-2, is KAGVTQTPRYLIKTRGQQVTLSCSPISGHRSVSWYQQTPGQGLQFLFEYFSETQRNKGNFPGRFSGRQFSNSRSEMNVSTLELGDSALYLCASSLRYPGELFFGEGSRLTVL.

This clone has more than one count but fewer than ten. This chain joins TRBV27 and TRBJ1-5; 8 bases fit TRBD1. The CDR3 length is 15 residues. CDR1 is MNHEY and CDR2 is SMNVEV in the germline V gene (reference sequence). The ends lost 5 bases at V and 5 bases at J; junction bases unmatched: 8. CDR3 sequence reads: CASSARTGLHQPQHF. The CDR3 DNA reads as TGTGCCAGCAGTGCCCGGACAGGGTTGCATCAGCCCCAGCATTTT.

The gene calls are TRBV3-1 (or the pseudogene TRBV3-2) and TRBJ2-5; TRBD2 agrees at 13 bases. Germline assignment: CDR1 LGHDT and CDR2 YNNKEL (reference sequence). CDR3 length: 14 amino acids. J lost 13 bases, V lost 1 base, and 6 bases had no gene match. For the CDR3, the DNA is TGTGCCAGCAGCCAAGGGACTAGCGGGGGCCTGGTGTACTTC. It yields the protein CASSQGTSGGLVYF.

The chain couples TRBV2 to TRBJ1-1; D remains ambiguous. The length of the CDR3 is 13 residues. From germline, CDR1 is SNHLY and CDR2 FYNNEI. The V gene lost 6 bases and the J gene lost 1 base, with 9 bases spanning the gap. This chain's CDR3 is CASRKDQNTEAFF. CDR3 sequence (DNA): TGTGCCAGCAGGAAGGATCAGAACACTGAAGCTTTCTTT. Full variable domain (outside the CDR3, taken from reference TRBV2 and TRBJ1-1): EPEVTQTPSHQVTQMGQEVILRCVPISNHLYFYWYRQILGQKVEFLVSFYNNEISEKSEIFDDQFSVERPDGSNFTLKIRSTKLEDSAMYFCASRKDQNTEAFFGQGTRLTVV.

V gene TRBV11-2 combines with J gene TRBJ2-1; D perhaps matches TRBD2 (7 bases). CDR1 and CDR2 (germline): SGHAT, FQNNGV. V was trimmed by 4 bases and J by 5 bases, leaving 12 bases between them. This CDR3 spans 14 amino acids. The CDR3 DNA follows: TGTGCCAGCAGCTCGGGAGGACAGCACAATGAGCAGTTCTTC. Its translation is CASSSGGQHNEQFF.

The V and J genes are TRBV5-1 and TRBJ1-2; TRBD1 is a possible D gene (5 bases). CDR1 is SGHRS and CDR2 is YFSETQ in the germline V gene. V lost 4 bases and J lost 0, with 10 bases in between. The CDR3 runs to 14 residues. Here the CDR3 reads CASSRDGSNYGYTF. CDR3 DNA sequence: TGCGCCAGCAGCCGGGACGGATCTAACTATGGCTACACCTTC. The full variable domain, in which reference TRBV5-1 and TRBJ1-2 provide the parts outside the CDR3, is KAGVTQTPRYLIKTRGQQVTLSCSPISGHRSVSWYQQTPGQGLQFLFEYFSETQRNKGNFPGRFSGRQFSNSRSEMNVSTLELGDSALYLCASSRDGSNYGYTFGSGTRLTVV.

This clone has only one observation. J is TRBJ1-5 and V is TRBV6-5, with no clear D. V was pared by 8 bases and J by 0 bases, with 8 bases between. Germline assignment: CDR1 MNHEY and CDR2 SVGAGI. The CDR3 covers 13 residues. As DNA, the CDR3 is TGTGCCAGCCGACAAGATAGCAATCAGCCCCAGCATTTT. Translation gives CASRQDSNQPQHF.

The gene calls are TRBV24-1 and TRBJ2-1; 8 nucleotides align to TRBD1. V trimming: 3 bases; J trimming: 8 bases; junction bases outside the gene matches: 8. The CDR3 has 15 amino acids. Germline V lookup: CDR1 KGHDR, CDR2 SFDVKD. The CDR3 reads CATSDPGGAGDEQFF. In DNA form, the CDR3 reads TGTGCCACCAGTGATCCAGGGGGCGCCGGCGATGAGCAGTTCTTC.